This TCR beta chain appears in the sequencing data of a study of human T cells and chemical hapten exposure (dated by TCRdb to the early 2020s). A note on the overall study: For sensitization, 2% DPC in acetone was applied to a roughly 2 cm by roughly 2 cm area of upper inner arm skin. Weekly therapeutic DPC doses were additionally applied to the scalp of patients throughout the roughly 23-week study period. Patch testing was performed on the upper back with Finn chambers containing 0.01% DPC, and the patch tests were scored after 6 days according to International Contact Dermatitis Research Group standards. The patient cohort, mostly female, included alopecia areata with under or over 50% scalp involvement, alopecia totalis and alopecia universalis. Libraries were pooled for sequencing, and variation in per-sample TCR yields was attributed mainly to small differences in library volumes within the pool. The study tracked peripheral blood TCR repertoire changes in vivo during primary and secondary sensitization to the hapten diphenylcyclopropenone (DPC) in alopecia patients. Blood was sampled from patients pre-sensitization (week 0) and at 2, 6 and about 24 weeks after DPC sensitization. For TCR sequencing, blood came from some 31 alopecia patients at anywhere from one to four time points (pre-sensitization, 2, 6 and 24 weeks).

Summary of the overall study and its limitations: After repeated subsampling, the strength of the expansion versus patch-test correlation and the threshold at which it became significant changed. Expanded TCRs formed significantly more large CDR3 similarity clusters than pre-sensitization or healthy control sets, consistent with antigen-driven responses. Because all patients had alopecia, a presumed autoimmune disease, the immune response of the patients might differ from that of healthy individuals. The number of TCRs above 1 in 1000 frequency did not change with DPC sensitization; there was no evidence of global repertoire structure alterations. The number of PT1 expanded TCRs positively correlated with patch test score, significant at thresholds 8, 16 and 32 but not 4.

Libraries were constructed by RACE. Data came from a NextSeq 500. During library preparation, unique molecular identifiers were attached to individual cDNA molecules so that TCRs could be counted in a quantitative, reproducible way. Each blood RNA sample was used to sequence both TCR alpha and TCR beta chains. The authors processed their data as follows. A median of about 89,000 TCRs per sample was observed, with a range of 23,224 to 690,600. V, J and CDR3 annotation of the TCR reads was carried out using the Decombinator software suite. For PS versus PT1 abundance plots, all samples were subsampled to the same number of TCRs (28,000). TCRs were defined as expanded if absent before sensitization and observed at least eight times at the 2-week time point. TCRdb itself trimmed the public reads at Q25 with fastp, ran MiXCR and retained productive beta chains. CDR3 protein sequences are deduplicated, and each keeps its most common genes and DNA. The V and J calls and clone size are TCRdb's, not the authors'. Present in this sample are under 110,000 distinct CDR3 sequences, roughly an eighth of which were seen just once. The ten largest account for about 1.6% of the sample.

Measured from the cysteine to the phenylalanine, the CDR3 is 15 residues long. Only CDR3 DNA remains: 45 bases, in frame from the first base. The V and J ends are trimmed by 3 bases and 5 bases, leaving 14 bases between them. The germline V gene provides CDR1 KGHSH and CDR2 LQKENI. The time point label here, explained by the study, means: pre-sensitization, week 0. According to the study, the label for this sample's treatment or condition signals: therapeutic diphenylcyclopropenone sensitization with weekly scalp DPC. Blood at each patch-test visit was drawn before the patch test was applied. To be eligible, patients had to be aged 18 to 70, diagnosed with alopecia and judged suitable for DPC therapy, while pregnant patients were excluded. Total RNA was extracted from unfractionated whole blood collected in Tempus Blood RNA tubes. This clonotype was counted many times. This clone's antigen is unknown. Base qualities are not recorded, but no much larger clone differs from it by a single base.

The starting material was whole blood, obtained in connection with sensitization to the hapten diphenylcyclopropenone (DPC). This receptor was obtained from a woman in her fifties or sixties with alopecia areata. Some clones in this sample may be carry-over from other donors' samples. The chain was built from TRBV18 and TRBJ1-5, and the D gene may be TRBD1, 5 bases matching. CDR3 region: CASSPSGRADQPQHF. DNA sequence: TGTGCCAGCTCACCCTCGGGCAGGGCGGATCAGCCCCAGCATTTT.